These 17 T cell receptor beta chains were all obtained from the same sample, sequenced in a study of blood T cell repertoires in COVID-19. The data were produced by immunoSEQ multiplex PCR, yet TCRdb's version contains in-frame clones alone and is incomplete. Of 250,000 to 300,000 clones listed, approximately 86% are singletons. The sample taken for sequencing was peripheral blood. The receptors shown here come from a man aged 30 to 39 with active or convalescent COVID-19.

The genes are TRBV25-1 and TRBJ2-1; D may be TRBD2 (6 bases). The V end was cut by 2 bases, the J end by 10 bases, with 18 bases between. Germline CDR1 MGHDK, CDR2 SYGVNS. The CDR3 spans 15 residues. The CDR3 sequence is CASSELSTAGGEQFF. The CDR3 bases are TGTGCCAGCAGTGAACTCTCAACGGCAGGAGGGGAGCAGTTCTTC.

The chain joins TRBV5-1 to TRBJ2-2; 9 nucleotides match TRBD2. V shed 1 base, J shed 1 base, and the junction held 2 bases outside the gene matches. The germline V gene encodes CDR1 SGHRS and CDR2 YFSETQ. The length of the CDR3 is 16 residues. The CDR3 DNA sequence: TGCGCCAGCAGCTTGCTAGCGGGGCAGAACACCGGGGAGCTGTTTTTT. Its protein is CASSLLAGQNTGELFF. Full variable domain (remainder filled in from reference TRBV5-1 and TRBJ2-2): KAGVTQTPRYLIKTRGQQVTLSCSPISGHRSVSWYQQTPGQGLQFLFEYFSETQRNKGNFPGRFSGRQFSNSRSEMNVSTLELGDSALYLCASSLLAGQNTGELFFGEGSRLTVL.

The gene calls are TRBV29-1 and TRBJ1-1, with a weak D call TRBD1 (5 bases). V was clipped by 0 bases and J by 5 bases, with 19 bases between them. The CDR3 covers 16 residues. CDR1 SQVTM and CDR2 ANQGSEA come from the germline V gene. The CDR3 loop reads CSVEDFWGRQGTEAFF. The CDR3, as DNA: TGCAGCGTTGAAGATTTTTGGGGCCGACAAGGGACTGAAGCTTTCTTT.

V is TRBV19 and J is TRBJ2-3; tentatively, D is TRBD2 (5 bases). Germline lookup yields CDR1 LNHDA and CDR2 SQIVND (reference sequence). This CDR3 is built from 13 residues. V lost 4 bases and J lost 5, with 10 bases in between. CDR3 residues: CASSTTRQDTQYF. The CDR3 DNA reads as TGTGCCAGTAGTACAACTAGACAAGATACGCAGTATTTT.

The table lists this clone with a count of one. The chain links TRBV7-7 to TRBJ2-5; weak D call: TRBD2 (7 bases). Trimming removed 0 bases at V and 3 bases at J, with 11 bases between. This CDR3 region has 15 residues. CDR1 is SSHAT and CDR2 is FNYEAQ in the germline V gene (reference sequence). The CDR3 sequence: CASSLAGGAKETQYF. Here the CDR3 DNA reads TGTGCCAGCAGCTTAGCGGGGGGGGCGAAAGAGACCCAGTACTTC.

The CDR3 spells CASSTGTATYEQYF. CDR3 bases: TGTGCCAGCAGTACCGGGACAGCGACCTACGAGCAGTACTTC. The genes are TRBV6-5 and TRBJ2-7; 7 bases line up with TRBD1. The length of the CDR3 is 14 residues. The V segment lost 5 bases and the J segment 2 bases; nucleotides outside the gene matches: 6. Germline V gene sequence: CDR1 MNHEY, CDR2 SVGAGI.

In this sample, this clone turned up once. The chain couples TRBV19 to TRBJ1-5, with 8 nucleotides matching TRBD1. Germline V CDR1 and CDR2: LNHDA, SQIVND (reference sequence). Losses at the gene ends were 6 bases for V and 5 bases for J; bases not matched to a gene: 9. The CDR3 consists of 15 residues. CDR3 sequence reads: CASSDRTGFDQPQHF. For the CDR3, the DNA is TGTGCCAGTAGCGATCGGACAGGGTTCGATCAGCCCCAGCATTTT.

This chain connects TRBV30 to TRBJ2-3; D is possibly TRBD1 (6 bases). The CDR3 is 14 amino acids. Germline CDR1 GTSNPN, CDR2 SVGIG (reference sequence). The V gene lost 3 bases and the J gene lost 7 bases, with 17 bases spanning the gap. DNA for the CDR3: TGTGCCTGGAGCGCGGATTGGGACAAGCATACGCAGTATTTT. Translation gives CAWSADWDKHTQYF.

The chain links TRBV18 to TRBJ1-1, with D possibly being TRBD1 (5 bases). Germline assignment: CDR1 KGHSH and CDR2 LQKENI. The CDR3 has 15 residues. Trimming shortened V by 6 bases and J by 5 bases, and 19 bases separated the two germline ends. In nucleotides, the CDR3 is TGTGCCAGCTCGGACATGGGGCCTGGTAGAACTGAAGCTTTCTTT. It encodes CASSDMGPGRTEAFF.

The J gene is TRBJ1-4, the V gene TRBV11-2; tentative D call: TRBD1 (5 bases). Germline assignment: CDR1 SGHAT and CDR2 FQNNGV. Trimming took 1 base from V and 5 from J, leaving 8 bases between them. The CDR3 is made up of 14 amino acids. This chain's CDR3 is CASSLGTPNEKLFF. The DNA of the CDR3 is TGTGCCAGCAGCTTAGGGACACCGAATGAAAAACTGTTTTTT.

This clone was counted only a few times. J is TRBJ2-3 and V is TRBV25-1; TRBD2 matches at 8 bases. Germline assignment: CDR1 MGHDK and CDR2 SYGVNS. The CDR3 length is 16 residues. Germline trimming cut 1 base from V and 3 bases from J; bases unmatched to any gene: 6. The CDR3 here is CASSEFGGGGTDTQYF. The CDR3 DNA follows: TGTGCCAGCAGTGAATTCGGGGGGGGAGGAACAGATACGCAGTATTTT.

The rearrangement uses TRBV10-1 and TRBJ1-6, with D unresolved. This CDR3 region has 12 residues. V lost 6 bases and J 10 bases, leaving 10 bases between the germline ends. CDR1 is WNHNN and CDR2 is SYGVQD in the germline V gene (reference sequence). CDR3 loop: CASSPGNSPLHF. CDR3 in DNA: TGCGCCAGCAGCCCAGGTAACTCACCCCTCCACTTT.

The gene calls are TRBV13 and TRBJ2-3, with a weak D call TRBD1 (5 bases). Trimming shortened V by 4 bases and J by 13 bases, and 21 bases separated the two germline ends. Germline CDR1 PRHDT, CDR2 FYEKMQ (reference sequence). The CDR3 runs 14 residues. In DNA form, the CDR3 reads TGTGCCAGCAGCTCATTAGGGGTGGACGGCTCCAAGTATTTT. Its protein is CASSSLGVDGSKYF.

The chain combines TRBV20-1 with TRBJ2-7; D gene unclear. V gave up 3 bases and J gave up 3 bases, with 12 bases separating them. From germline, CDR1 is DFQATT and CDR2 SNEGSKA (reference sequence). The CDR3 has 13 residues. In nucleotides, the CDR3 is TGCAGTGCTAGTTCTGCGAAAATCTACGAGCAGTACTTC. Its translation is CSASSAKIYEQYF.

The genes are TRBV11-3 and TRBJ2-3; TRBD2 agrees at 14 bases. CDR1 and CDR2 (germline): SGHNT, YENEEA. The trim removed 5 bases at V and 2 bases at J, leaving 6 bases unmatched. The CDR3 extends over 17 amino acids. The CDR3 loop is CASSPGTSGGYTDTQYF. CDR3 DNA: TGTGCCAGCAGCCCCGGGACTAGCGGGGGATACACAGATACGCAGTATTTT.

The chain combines TRBV3-1 (or the pseudogene TRBV3-2) with TRBJ2-1, with D possibly matching TRBD2 (6 bases). This CDR3 contains 15 residues. V was clipped by 4 bases and J by 7 bases, with 17 bases between them. Germline values: CDR1 LGHDT, CDR2 YNNKEL (reference sequence). In DNA form, the CDR3 reads TGTGCCAGCAGCCCCCAAGCGGGCGCCCGGAATGAGCAGTTCTTC. This encodes CASSPQAGARNEQFF.

V gene TRBV14 combines with J gene TRBJ1-1; D unclear. Trimming left V 2 bases short and J 7 bases short, with 11 bases between. CDR1 is SGHDN, CDR2 FVKESK, per germline. This CDR3 comprises 13 residues. The CDR3 loop reads CASSQTVESEAFF. In DNA form, the CDR3 reads TGTGCCAGCAGCCAAACCGTAGAGAGTGAAGCTTTCTTT.